This T cell receptor (beta chain) was sequenced during a study of T cell responses to AZD1222 COVID-19 vaccine. Study-wide findings and caveats: CD4 TCRs covered the whole spike, strongest at regions 160-218 and 743-854. Donors skewed white British and female; clonal diversity was possibly underestimated. Spike-specific TCR breadth and depth both grew after two AZD1222 doses. Regions left unmutated in variants are reportedly the target of nearly half of spike-specific TCRs.

Concerning this clone: Its antigen is unidentified.

CDR3 length: 13 amino acids. The V end lost 5 bases, the J end lost 0 bases, and 9 bases lay between the germline ends. Germline assignment: CDR1 SGHDT and CDR2 YYEEEE. Method: immunoSEQ multiplex PCR; TCRdb's copy keeps in-frame clones and lacks some. This sample has 110,000 to 150,000 clones, with approximately 93% found just once. The sequence was obtained from an adult in good health. The rearrangement joins TRBV5-6 to TRBJ2-7, with no clear D. The sample here was peripheral blood, taken on day 0 of MenACWY control vaccination. CDR3 region: CASRMKDSYEQYF. The CDR3 DNA sequence: TGTGCCAGCAGGATGAAGGACTCCTACGAGCAGTACTTC. Full variable domain (rest looked up from reference TRBV5-6 and TRBJ2-7): DAGVTQSPTHLIKTRGQQVTLRCSPKSGHDTVSWYQQALGQGPQFIFQYYEEEERQRGNFPDRFSGHQFPNYSSELNVNALLLGDSALYLCASRMKDSYEQYFGPGTRLTVT.